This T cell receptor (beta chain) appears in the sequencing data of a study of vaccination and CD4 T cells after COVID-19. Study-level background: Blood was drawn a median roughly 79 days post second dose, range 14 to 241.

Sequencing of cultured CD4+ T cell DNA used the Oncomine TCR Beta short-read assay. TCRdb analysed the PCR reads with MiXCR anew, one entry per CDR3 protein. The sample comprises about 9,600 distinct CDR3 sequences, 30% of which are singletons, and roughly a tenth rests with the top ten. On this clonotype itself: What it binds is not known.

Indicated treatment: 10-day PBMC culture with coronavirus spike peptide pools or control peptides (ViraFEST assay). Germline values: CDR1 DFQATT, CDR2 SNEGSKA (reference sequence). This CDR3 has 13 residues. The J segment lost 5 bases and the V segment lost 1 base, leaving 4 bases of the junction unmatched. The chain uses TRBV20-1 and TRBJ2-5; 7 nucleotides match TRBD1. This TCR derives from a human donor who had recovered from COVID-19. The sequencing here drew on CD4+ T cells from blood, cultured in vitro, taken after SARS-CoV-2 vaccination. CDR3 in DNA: TGCAGTGCTAGAGTAGGGGGCAGGGAGACCCAGTACTTC. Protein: CSARVGGRETQYF.